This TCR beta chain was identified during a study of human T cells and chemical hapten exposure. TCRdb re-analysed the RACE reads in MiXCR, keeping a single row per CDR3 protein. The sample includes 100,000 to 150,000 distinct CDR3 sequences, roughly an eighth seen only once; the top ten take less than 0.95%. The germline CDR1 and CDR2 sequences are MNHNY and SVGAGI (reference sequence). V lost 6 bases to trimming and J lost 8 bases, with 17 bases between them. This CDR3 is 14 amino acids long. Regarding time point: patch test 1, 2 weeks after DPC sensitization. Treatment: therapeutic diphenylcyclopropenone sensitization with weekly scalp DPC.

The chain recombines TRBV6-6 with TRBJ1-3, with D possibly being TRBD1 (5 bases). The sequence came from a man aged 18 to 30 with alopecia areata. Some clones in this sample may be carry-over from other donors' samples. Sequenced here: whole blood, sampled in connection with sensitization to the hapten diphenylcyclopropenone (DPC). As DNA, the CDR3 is TGTGCCAGCAGCCGACCAGGGCTAGAATACACCATATATTTT. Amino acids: CASSRPGLEYTIYF.